This T cell receptor (beta chain) came from a study of cytomegalovirus exposure and HLA in healthy donors. Broader study findings: TCR beta chain V- and J-gene trimming was linked, in a later analysis, to a missense variant in DCLRE1C.

Primers for the PCR totalled 60 Vbeta and 13 Jbeta. Assay used: immunoSEQ multiplex PCR; TCRdb lists only in-frame clones, some missing. Here the sample spans 150,000 to 200,000 clones, approximately 84% being singletons. This clone has more than one count but fewer than ten. Its antigen is not known. The CDR3 length is 14 residues. Germline CDR1 reads GTSNPN; CDR2 reads SVGIG (reference sequence). V was clipped by 3 bases and J by 5 bases; unmatched bases: 8. V usage is TRBV30 and J usage is TRBJ2-5, with 8 bases lining up with TRBD1. The sample taken for sequencing was PBMCs. This TCR was sampled from a woman aged 45-65 years in good health and CMV-seropositive. This chain's CDR3 is CAWRDRVVVETQYF. The CDR3, as DNA: TGTGCCTGGAGGGACAGGGTAGTTGTGGAGACCCAGTACTTC.